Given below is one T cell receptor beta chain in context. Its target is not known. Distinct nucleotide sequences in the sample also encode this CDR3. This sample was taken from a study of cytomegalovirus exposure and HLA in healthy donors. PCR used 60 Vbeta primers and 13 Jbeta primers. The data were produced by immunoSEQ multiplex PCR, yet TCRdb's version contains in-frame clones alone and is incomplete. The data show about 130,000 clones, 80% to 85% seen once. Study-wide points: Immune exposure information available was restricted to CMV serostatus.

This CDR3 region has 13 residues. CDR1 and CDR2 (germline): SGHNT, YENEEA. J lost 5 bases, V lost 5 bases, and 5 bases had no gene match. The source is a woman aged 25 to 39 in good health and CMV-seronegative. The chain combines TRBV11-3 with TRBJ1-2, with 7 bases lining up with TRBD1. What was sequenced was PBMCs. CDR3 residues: CASSLGQEYGYTF. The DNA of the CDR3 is TGTGCCAGCAGCCTCGGACAGGAGTATGGCTACACCTTC.